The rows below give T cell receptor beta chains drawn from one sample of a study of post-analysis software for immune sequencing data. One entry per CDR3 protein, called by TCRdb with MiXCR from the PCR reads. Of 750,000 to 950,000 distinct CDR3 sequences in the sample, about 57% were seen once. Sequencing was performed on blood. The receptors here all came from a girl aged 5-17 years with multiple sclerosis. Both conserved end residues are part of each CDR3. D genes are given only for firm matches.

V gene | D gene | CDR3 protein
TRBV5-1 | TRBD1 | CASRRTGDEQFF
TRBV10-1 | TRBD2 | CASSESRASGSETQYF
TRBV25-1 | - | CASSVDYEQYF
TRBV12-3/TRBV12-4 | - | CASTTGGELQETQYF
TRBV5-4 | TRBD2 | CASSLSGSAPYEQYF
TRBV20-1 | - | CSANQGDTQYF
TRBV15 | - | CATSRSTLTYEQYF
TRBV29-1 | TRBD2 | CSAQPLAGTYEQYF
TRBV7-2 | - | CASSFIGSQETQYF
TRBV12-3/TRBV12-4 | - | CAGSFVISTDTQYF
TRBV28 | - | CASSGDWRLTDEQFF
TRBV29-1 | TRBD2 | CSVVGASGSGNEQFF
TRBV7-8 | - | CASSLALPGANQPQHF
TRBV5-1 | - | CASSLVATSSYNEQFF
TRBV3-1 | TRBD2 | CASSQATSRHEQFF
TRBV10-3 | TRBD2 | CATEGTSVDEQYF
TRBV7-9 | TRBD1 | CASSKTGDRDEQYF
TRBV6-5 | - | CASRQASGTDTQYF
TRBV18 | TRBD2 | CASSIRGSSYEQYF
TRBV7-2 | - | CASSFFGSYEQYF
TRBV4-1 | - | CASSQVEFLETQYF
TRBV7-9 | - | CASSLIGEAFF
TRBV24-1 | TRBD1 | CATSDTGGWLDTQYF
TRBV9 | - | CASSGRGLLETQYF
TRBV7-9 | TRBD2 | CASSLGLAEQETQYF
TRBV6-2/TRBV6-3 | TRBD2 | CASARTGTLAGGYNEQFF
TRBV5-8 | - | CASSLAGGSYGYTF
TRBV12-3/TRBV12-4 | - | CASSFMAGAQPQHF
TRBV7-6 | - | CASSLQGYNQETQYF
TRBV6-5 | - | CASSYSRGLSSSPQYF
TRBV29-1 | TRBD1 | CSAGQGFNNEQYF
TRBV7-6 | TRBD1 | CASSGTEYNEQFF
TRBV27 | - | CASSWGERYEQYF
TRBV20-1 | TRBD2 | CSARDILAGVVGNEQFF
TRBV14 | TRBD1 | CASSQDRDRVYNEQFF
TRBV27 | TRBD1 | CASSFSGGRGPSYYGYTF
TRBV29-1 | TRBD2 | CSVGKRGDEQYF
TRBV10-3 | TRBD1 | CAISESRGTGWIGYGYTF
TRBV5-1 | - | CVSSLAAGAGETQYF
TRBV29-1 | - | CSAVAGMNTEAFF
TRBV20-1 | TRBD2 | CSARVPGLDQETQYF
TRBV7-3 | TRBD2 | CASSFSLGLADAQETQYF
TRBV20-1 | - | CSARIRTPKLYTF
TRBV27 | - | CASNSGQTNYEQYF
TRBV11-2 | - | CASGLFRGMDTQYF
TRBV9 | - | CASSVDGGQETQYF
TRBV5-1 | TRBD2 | CASSLYGLAGRETQYF
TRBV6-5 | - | CASSSHRTRWDGYTF
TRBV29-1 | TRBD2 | CSVAVSGREEDTQYF
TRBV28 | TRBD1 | CASSWQGASYEQYF
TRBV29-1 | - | CSVESQEHNEKLFF
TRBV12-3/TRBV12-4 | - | CASSLAPNRAPTEAFF
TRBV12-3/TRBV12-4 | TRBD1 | CASSLQGEKLFF
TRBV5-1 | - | CASSLEGFRSSYNSPLHF
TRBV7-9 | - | CASSLALTTGRAYF
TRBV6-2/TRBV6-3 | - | CASSYLTGNQPQHF